This TCR beta chain was sequenced during a study of identical twins (dated by TCRdb to the mid-2010s). Background on the whole study: To test whether fetal clonotypes persist, the study used deep sequencing on TCR alpha and beta repertoires from monozygotic twins, unrelated adults of various ages, and cord blood. To rule out contamination, the twin experiments were replicated at different times with different library preparation protocols. What the authors observed across the whole study: In monozygotic twins, out-of-frame TCR alpha sharing was systematically underestimated by recombination models, although the models agreed with sharing between unrelated individuals. Because the same donors could not be followed over many years, the conclusions relied on cross-sectional statistical analysis. Excess twin sharing in beta out-of-frame sequences was weaker because fewer shared sequences lowered the signal-to-noise ratio. Fewer insertions were carried by abundant cord blood beta clonotypes; a weaker similar trend was observed in young adult naive repertoires, while no such trend was observed in memory repertoires. Compared with coincidental sharing between unrelated individuals, out-of-frame TCR alpha sequences shared between twins showed an excess of sequences with low generation probability. Invariant T cells such as MAIT and iNKT could partly confound zero-insertion analyses, though diverse VJ usage argued against this for most clonotypes.

Libraries were constructed by 5' RACE. The run used an Illumina HiSeq 2000. Template switching introduced a universal primer binding site; the final cDNA contained a unique molecular identifier, enabling accurate counting of TCR cDNA molecules. First-strand cDNA for TCR alpha and beta chains was synthesized from specific primers in the conserved constant-segment region. To control for contamination, each cDNA library was double barcoded with a SMART-Mk sample barcode plus Illumina barcodes. TruSeq adapter sequences, together with Illumina sample barcodes, were added in two successive PCR steps. The Illumina HiSeq platform was used with custom primers to sequence TCR alpha and beta cDNA libraries. As for the original processing: Unique molecular identifiers were extracted from raw reads with MiGEC, and CDR3 positions were determined with MiXCR. Recombination models were inferred per individual with the repgenHMM and IGoR tools using an EM algorithm. The tcR package in R was used for shared clonotype analysis, with sharing normalized by the product of cloneset sizes. Out-of-frame nonproductive sequences were analyzed to study raw recombination free of thymic and clonal selection effects. TCRdb reran the public reads through fastp at Q25 and MiXCR, keeping productive beta chains. One record per CDR3 amino acid sequence lists the most common genes and DNA. TCRdb's processing, not the authors', yielded these V and J calls. For this sample there are about 390,000 distinct CDR3 sequences; approximately 9.1% appear just once. Of the sample, roughly 9% falls within the top ten clones.

Every donor in the study was a healthy Caucasian. Three unrelated non-twin adults were also sequenced: a male aged 18 to 30, a male aged 50 to 59 and a female aged 50 to 59. Miltenyi CD45RO+ enrichment and human naive T-cell isolation kits were used to isolate memory (CD45RO+) and naive T cells from PBMC. Relative to germline, V is missing 5 bases and J is missing 0 bases, with 2 bases of the junction outside any gene match. Reading from cysteine to phenylalanine, the CDR3 counts 16 amino acids. Only CDR3 DNA is held: 48 bases, read in frame from base 1. CDR1 and CDR2 are read off the germline V gene as MGHRA and YSYEKL. There are many counts of this clonotype. The clone's antigen remains unknown. Base qualities are not at hand, and no much larger clone is one base apart.

The sequence was obtained from a woman between 45 and 65 years old in good health. Recombination joined TRBV4-1 with TRBJ1-6, with 9 bases matching TRBD1. The material sequenced was naive T cells sorted from blood. The cell subset or site label, read with the paper, signifies: cells isolated with a human naive T-cell isolation kit. The CDR3 protein: CASSDRGNSYNSPLHF. The nucleotide sequence reads as follows: TGCGCCAGCAGCGACAGGGGGAACTCCTATAATTCACCCCTCCACTTT.